This entry lists 8 T cell receptor beta chains sequenced from one sample in a study of graft-versus-host responses after intestinal transplantation. Intraepithelial and lamina propria lymphocytes were freed from processed graft tissue. This table comes from immunoSEQ multiplex PCR, and its TCRdb copy is limited to in-frame clones, with some not included. The sample consists of 25,000 to 30,000 clones, about three quarters of them appearing once. The sequenced sample was ileum tissue, obtained 98 days after intestinal transplantation. These receptors originate from a human patient who received an intestinal transplant, so some T cells may come from the graft donor.

The chain is built from TRBV5-6 and TRBJ2-3; 13 nucleotides align to TRBD2. The V gene end was trimmed by 4 bases and the J gene end by 4 bases; junction bases not matched to a gene: 3. Per germline, CDR1 SGHDT and CDR2 YYEEEE. This CDR3 is 15 amino acids long. The CDR3 DNA is TGTGCCAGCAGCCAACTAGCGGGGGGGGCAGATACGCAGTATTTT. Translation: CASSQLAGGADTQYF.

The J gene is TRBJ2-7, the V gene TRBV7-8; 11 bases fit TRBD2. With V trimmed by 5 bases and J by 3 bases, 6 bases remained unmatched. The length of the CDR3 is 15 residues. Looked up from germline, CDR1 is SGHVS and CDR2 is FQNEAQ. CDR3 in DNA: TGTGCCAGCAGCAAGAGGACTAGCGGGTACTACGAGCAGTACTTC. It encodes CASSKRTSGYYEQYF.

This chain joins TRBV5-6 and TRBJ1-1; D remains ambiguous. This CDR3 is 12 amino acids long. The germline V gene has CDR1 SGHDT and CDR2 YYEEEE. Trimming took 1 base from V and 4 from J, leaving 5 bases between them. The CDR3 spells CASSLLSTEAFF. The CDR3 nucleotides are TGTGCCAGCAGCTTGTTGAGCACTGAAGCTTTCTTT.

CDR3: CASSDWRNEQFF. The CDR3 DNA reads as TGTGCCAGCAGTGATTGGAGGAATGAGCAGTTCTTC. The gene calls are TRBV2 and TRBJ2-1; D perhaps matches TRBD2 (5 bases). V shed 3 bases and J shed 7 bases, with 7 bases lying between them. This CDR3 is built from 12 residues. Germline CDR1 reads SNHLY; CDR2 reads FYNNEI.

This sequence joins TRBV6-1 and TRBJ2-4, with 12 bases that match TRBD2. The CDR3 length is 18 residues. V lost 2 bases and J lost 3; bases outside the gene matches: 8. CDR1 is MNHNS, CDR2 SASEGT, per germline. The CDR3 DNA reads as TGTGCCAGCAGTGAACGGCTAGCGGGGGGGCCGGTCAAAAACATTCAGTACTTC. Its protein product is CASSERLAGGPVKNIQYF.

The V gene is TRBV4-1, the J gene TRBJ2-5, with a tentative D call TRBD2 (6 bases). This CDR3 spans 13 amino acids. CDR1 is MGHRA and CDR2 is YSYEKL in the germline V gene. V gave up 5 bases and J gave up 7 bases, with 14 bases separating them. CDR3 nucleotides: TGCGCCAGCAGCGCGGGGCCGGGGCGGACCCAGTACTTC. Amino acids: CASSAGPGRTQYF.

V and J are TRBV7-6 and TRBJ2-3; D may be TRBD2 (5 bases). Germline V CDR1 and CDR2: SGHVS, FNYEAQ. The V and J ends lost 4 bases and 0 bases respectively, with 14 bases between them. CDR3 length: 16 residues. The CDR3: CASSWGAGESTDTQYF. CDR3 nucleotide sequence: TGTGCCAGCAGCTGGGGTGCCGGGGAGAGCACAGATACGCAGTATTTT.

This chain links TRBV5-1 with TRBJ1-2, with D tentatively TRBD1 (6 bases). Germline lookup yields CDR1 SGHRS and CDR2 YFSETQ. Trimming cost V 4 bases and J 6 bases, with 22 bases left between them. The length of the CDR3 is 16 residues. The CDR3 region is CASSDPGVIYFDGYTF. In DNA, the CDR3 is TGCGCCAGCAGCGACCCAGGGGTCATTTACTTCGATGGCTACACCTTC. Combining the CDR3 with reference TRBV5-1 and TRBJ1-2 gives the whole variable domain KAGVTQTPRYLIKTRGQQVTLSCSPISGHRSVSWYQQTPGQGLQFLFEYFSETQRNKGNFPGRFSGRQFSNSRSEMNVSTLELGDSALYLCASSDPGVIYFDGYTFGSGTRLTVV.